This entry describes one T cell receptor beta chain. The antigen remains undetermined. The sample originates from a study of molecular identifiers for immune sequencing clone quantification. For the study at large: Naive CD8 cell RNA, from about 20,000 or 100,000 cells, was split five ways in replicates, with four sequenced. Study-wide findings and caveats: Sizes of clones that are highly expanded could be underestimated (if identical TCR molecules share a barcode).

Trimming shortened V by 3 bases and J by 1 base, and 13 bases separated the two germline ends. This CDR3 has 15 residues. Bulk TCR libraries used previously described methods and listed TCR primers. A single record per CDR3 protein comes from TCRdb applying MiXCR to the PCR reads. In the table there are 550,000 to 750,000 distinct CDR3 sequences, 20% of which are singletons. The source is a human donor in good health. Some libraries in this study had Jurkat cell RNA spiked in. This sequence joins TRBV12-3 or TRBV12-4 and TRBJ2-7; D is unresolved. Sequencing was performed on naive CD8+ T cells from blood, with Jurkat cell RNA spiked in. The subset here: FACS-sorted CD8+CD4-CCR7+CD45RA+ naive T cells. The CDR3: CASSLVALVSYEQYF. The CDR3 nucleotides read TGTGCCAGCAGTTTGGTGGCATTAGTTTCCTACGAGCAGTACTTC.